Listed here are 28 T cell receptor beta chains from one sample, sequenced in a study of blood T cell repertoires in COVID-19. Assay: immunoSEQ multiplex PCR; the TCRdb copy retains only in-frame clones and omits some. The sample lists some 190,000 clones; 88% were seen once. The sequencing input was peripheral blood. The receptors shown here come from a man between 18 and 29 years old with active or convalescent COVID-19.

V gene TRBV3-1 (or the pseudogene TRBV3-2) combines with J gene TRBJ2-3; 9 bases agree with TRBD2. Germline values: CDR1 LGHDT, CDR2 YNNKEL (reference sequence). The CDR3 sequence is 18 residues long. After removal of 2 bases from V and 2 bases from J, the junction contained 11 bases not matched to a gene. CDR3 nucleotides: TGTGCCAGCAGCCAAAGAATTAGCGGGAGTGGGATCACAGATACGCAGTATTTT. It specifies CASSQRISGSGITDTQYF.

The chain joins TRBV21-1 to TRBJ2-7; the tabulated D call, TRBD1, remains unverified against the DNA. TRBV21-1 represents a pseudogene. The CDR3 covers 16 residues. The DNA of the CDR3 is TGTGCCAGCAGCCCCCCCTTAGGGACAGGGGTATACGAGCAGTACTTC. Its translation: CASSPPLGTGVYEQYF.

The CDR3: CASTQNQANTEAFF. CDR3 coding DNA: TGTGCCAGCACCCAAAATCAGGCGAACACTGAAGCTTTCTTT. The genes are TRBV18 and TRBJ1-1; D call uncertain. The V end lost 8 bases, the J end lost 1 base, and 14 bases lay between the germline ends. CDR1 and CDR2 from the germline V gene are KGHSH and LQKENI. This CDR3 contains 14 residues.

The sample holds one count of this clone. The J gene is TRBJ1-4, the V gene TRBV7-9; D call uncertain. The CDR3 is 13 amino acids. Germline lookup yields CDR1 SEHNR and CDR2 FQNEAQ (reference sequence). Trimming removed 6 bases at V and 6 bases at J, with 11 bases between. CDR3 DNA: TGTGCCAGCAGGCGAGTAGCTTATGAAAAACTGTTTTTT. Protein sequence: CASRRVAYEKLFF.

The chain joins TRBV5-1 to TRBJ1-3; D not resolved. Germline assignment: CDR1 SGHRS and CDR2 YFSETQ. The CDR3 loop spans 17 amino acids. Deletions cut 2 bases from V and 0 bases from J, with 15 bases between. For the CDR3, the DNA is TGCGCCAGCAGCTTCGCCCCCGGGAAGAGCTCTGGAAACACCATATATTTT. This gives the protein CASSFAPGKSSGNTIYF.

The chain uses TRBV7-9 and TRBJ1-2; perhaps TRBD1 as D (6 bases). Germline CDR1 is SEHNR and CDR2 is FQNEAQ (reference sequence). CDR3 length equals 14 residues. V lost 2 bases, J lost 4 bases, and 11 bases lay in between. The CDR3 bases are TGTGCCAGCAGCTTAACCGGACAGCCCTATGGCTACACCTTC. Its protein is CASSLTGQPYGYTF.

The V gene is TRBV11-1, the J gene TRBJ2-5; maybe TRBD2 (6 bases). CDR1 SGHAT and CDR2 FQDESV come from the germline V gene (reference sequence). Trimming shortened V by 4 bases and J by 5 bases, and 20 bases separated the two germline ends. The CDR3 contains 16 residues. This chain's CDR3 is CASSSSFDGAGETQYF. CDR3 in DNA: TGTGCCAGCAGCTCGTCTTTTGATGGGGCGGGGGAGACCCAGTACTTC.

The chain carries TRBV19 and TRBJ1-2; D possibly corresponds to TRBD1 (5 bases). V was shortened by 7 bases and J by 2 bases, with 11 bases between the two germline ends. Germline V lookup: CDR1 LNHDA, CDR2 SQIVND (reference sequence). The CDR3 is 13 residues long. CDR3 in amino acids: CASTLDTNYGYTF. The CDR3 coding sequence is TGTGCCAGTACCCTGGACACAAACTATGGCTACACCTTC.

This chain joins TRBV24-1 and TRBJ2-2, with D possibly being TRBD1 (5 bases). Between the trimmed V and J ends, which lost 1 base and 6 bases, there was a span of 5 bases. This CDR3 is 13 amino acids long. The germline gives CDR1 KGHDR, CDR2 SFDVKD. CDR3 coding DNA: TGTGCCACCAGTGATTTAGGGGCCGGGGAGCTGTTTTTT. Protein: CATSDLGAGELFF.

This chain connects TRBV3-1 (or the pseudogene TRBV3-2) to TRBJ2-7, with TRBD1 matching 9 bases. Germline assignment: CDR1 LGHDT and CDR2 YNNKEL (reference sequence). The CDR3 consists of 14 residues. The ends lost 5 bases at V and 2 bases at J; junction bases unmatched: 4. The CDR3 DNA is TGTGCCAGCAGCGGGGGACAGGGAGCCTACGAGCAGTACTTC. It codes for CASSGGQGAYEQYF.

This clone was recorded a few times. The CDR3 spells CASIGLAGPIAKNIQYF. DNA for the CDR3: TGTGCCAGCATCGGACTAGCGGGACCAATAGCCAAAAACATTCAGTACTTC. The chain carries TRBV2 and TRBJ2-4; 12 nucleotides agree with TRBD2. This CDR3 has 17 residues. The junction had 7 bases not matched to a gene; V was cut back by 7 bases and J by 0 bases. Germline V gene sequence: CDR1 SNHLY, CDR2 FYNNEI.

V and J are TRBV29-1 and TRBJ2-3; 8 positions agree with TRBD2. Germline V gene sequence: CDR1 SQVTM, CDR2 ANQGSEA. J gave up 7 bases and V 1 base, and 10 bases lay outside the gene matches. This CDR3 region has 15 residues. DNA for the CDR3: TGCAGCGTTGAAGCTTTTCCGGGGGGGGAAAATACGCAGTATTTT. It encodes CSVEAFPGGENTQYF.

This clone has just one count. The genes are TRBV7-3 and TRBJ2-3, with 7 positions matching TRBD2. With 4 bases clipped from V and 8 bases from J, the junction kept 12 bases outside the gene matches. Per the germline V gene, CDR1 is SGHTA and CDR2 is FQGTGA. This CDR3 region has 15 residues. As DNA, the CDR3 is TGTGCCAGCAGCTCAGTGGCGGGAGAGTATGTTACGCAGTATTTT. Translating gives CASSSVAGEYVTQYF.

V and J are TRBV19 and TRBJ1-3; TRBD1 is a possible D gene (6 bases). The germline CDR1 and CDR2 sequences are LNHDA and SQIVND (reference sequence). Trimming shortened V by 4 bases and J by 3 bases, and 16 bases separated the two germline ends. The CDR3 extends over 16 amino acids. The chain's CDR3 is CASSTNRRGDGNTIYF. The CDR3, as DNA: TGTGCCAGTAGTACCAACCGCAGGGGAGATGGAAACACCATATATTTT.

This chain joins TRBV19 and TRBJ1-1; no definite D call. CDR3 length: 13 residues. Trimming took 5 bases from V and 7 from J, leaving 14 bases between them. Germline V gene data show CDR1 as LNHDA and CDR2 as SQIVND (reference sequence). The CDR3 protein is CASSARELHEAFF. For the CDR3, the DNA is TGTGCCAGTAGTGCCCGCGAGCTCCATGAAGCTTTCTTT.

V usage is TRBV13 and J usage is TRBJ1-6, with 8 bases that match TRBD1. After removal of 5 bases from V and 10 bases from J, the junction contained 16 bases not matched to a gene. The CDR3 loop spans 17 amino acids. CDR1 and CDR2 from the germline V gene are PRHDT and FYEKMQ (reference sequence). CDR3 region: CASSTLGAGGFMSPLHF. The CDR3 nucleotides are TGTGCCAGCAGCACCCTGGGGGCAGGGGGCTTCATGTCACCCCTCCACTTT. The full variable domain, its missing parts supplied by reference TRBV13 and TRBJ1-6, is AAGVIQSPRHLIKEKRETATLKCYPIPRHDTVYWYQQGPGQDPQFLISFYEKMQSDKGSIPDRFSAQQFSDYHSELNMSSLELGDSALYFCASSTLGAGGFMSPLHFGNGTRLTVT.

This clone was seen a few times. The V and J genes are TRBV27 and TRBJ1-2; D is ambiguous. Trimming pared 0 bases from V and 10 bases from J, leaving 15 bases between. This CDR3 is 14 amino acids long. Germline CDR1 MNHEY, CDR2 SMNVEV (reference sequence). In DNA form, the CDR3 reads TGTGCCAGCAGTTTATCGTTCAGTCCTCAGGACTACACCTTC. This codes for CASSLSFSPQDYTF.

The rearrangement links TRBV6-5 to TRBJ1-2; D might be TRBD1 (5 bases). This CDR3 comprises 12 residues. Trimming left V 6 bases short and J 8 bases short, with 13 bases between. In germline, CDR1 is MNHEY, CDR2 SVGAGI. In nucleotides, the CDR3 is TGTGCCAGCAGGACCCGGGGGTACGGCTACACCTTC. Translated: CASRTRGYGYTF.

V is TRBV5-1 and J is TRBJ1-1, with 9 bases fitting TRBD1. The V gene's germline CDR1 is SGHRS and CDR2 YFSETQ. The CDR3 loop spans 15 amino acids. Trimming removed 3 bases from V and 5 bases from J; junction bases left unmatched: 8. The CDR3 loop is CASSSPDRGRTEAFF. Written as DNA, the CDR3 is TGCGCCAGCAGCTCCCCGGACAGGGGCAGAACTGAAGCTTTCTTT.

The V gene is TRBV18, the J gene TRBJ1-5; 8 bases fit TRBD1. Germline V gene lookup returns CDR1 KGHSH and CDR2 LQKENI. The ends lost 8 bases at V and 1 base at J; junction bases unmatched: 4. This CDR3 spans 14 amino acids. The CDR3 loop reads CASKNRGSNQPQHF. Here the CDR3 DNA reads TGTGCCAGCAAAAACAGGGGGAGCAATCAGCCCCAGCATTTT.

The V call is TRBV3-1 (or the pseudogene TRBV3-2), the J call TRBJ1-1; no definite D call. V dropped 5 bases and J dropped 0 bases, with 7 bases sitting between them. Germline lookup yields CDR1 LGHDT and CDR2 YNNKEL (reference sequence). CDR3 size: 13 residues. The CDR3, as DNA: TGTGCCAGCAGCGCAGTACTGAACACTGAAGCTTTCTTT. Translated, it gives CASSAVLNTEAFF.

The chain carries TRBV6-5 and TRBJ2-3, with a weak D call TRBD1 (5 bases). Per germline, CDR1 MNHEY and CDR2 SVGAGI. The V end lost 6 bases, the J end lost 1 base, and 8 bases lay between the germline ends. CDR3 length: 13 amino acids. The CDR3 coding sequence is TGTGCCAGCAGACTGACAGGCACAGATACGCAGTATTTT. It translates to CASRLTGTDTQYF.

This clone was recorded a few times. The V call is TRBV11-3, the J call TRBJ2-3; D is undetermined. The CDR3 sequence is 15 residues long. With 0 bases removed from V and 2 bases from J, the gap between germline ends came to 9 bases. In germline, CDR1 is SGHNT, CDR2 YENEEA. Here the CDR3 reads CASSLDSSLTDTQYF. CDR3 coding DNA: TGTGCCAGCAGCTTAGACTCTTCCCTCACAGATACGCAGTATTTT.

The CDR3 DNA reads as TGTGCCAGCAGCTTATCCAGCCCTGCGGATTCACCCCTCCACTTT. It yields the protein CASSLSSPADSPLHF. The chain couples TRBV7-6 to TRBJ1-6; unclear D gene. Per the germline V gene, CDR1 is SGHVS and CDR2 is FNYEAQ. The CDR3 spans 15 residues. The V end was cut by 2 bases, the J end by 8 bases, with 13 bases between.

This rearrangement joins TRBV9 to TRBJ2-7; D is ambiguous. This CDR3 spans 14 amino acids. The ends were cut back, 0 bases at V and 0 bases at J, with 7 bases in the middle. Germline assignment: CDR1 SGDLS and CDR2 YYNGEE. CDR3: CASSVDPSSYEQYF. DNA for the CDR3: TGTGCCAGCAGCGTAGATCCGTCCTCCTACGAGCAGTACTTC.

The chain combines TRBV11-2 with TRBJ2-7; D gene ambiguous. The germline V and J ends were trimmed by 5 bases and 7 bases, with 6 bases remaining between them. Germline V gives CDR1 SGHAT, CDR2 FQNNGV. The CDR3 has 10 amino acids. CDR3 bases: TGTGCCAGCAGCAACCGGGAGCAGTACTTC. This codes for CASSNREQYF.

The DNA of the CDR3 is TGTGCCAGCAGTTCGACAGGGCAAGAGACCCAGTACTTC. It specifies CASSSTGQETQYF. This sequence joins TRBV11-2 and TRBJ2-5, with TRBD1 matching 7 bases. CDR3 length: 13 amino acids. V gave up 6 bases and J gave up 2 bases; unmatched junction bases: 3. Germline V gene lookup returns CDR1 SGHAT and CDR2 FQNNGV.

The chain joins TRBV7-3 to TRBJ2-5, with no clear D. The CDR3 is 13 amino acids. Trimming removed 1 base at V and 5 bases at J, with 8 bases between. CDR1 and CDR2 (germline): SGHTA, FQGTGA. This CDR3 reads CASSLIVGETQYF. In nucleotides, the CDR3 is TGTGCCAGCAGCTTAATTGTCGGGGAGACCCAGTACTTC.